These T cell receptor beta chains were read from a single sample in a study of T cells in Graves' hyperthyroidism and ophthalmopathy. MiXCR, run by TCRdb on the multiplex PCR reads, gives a single entry per CDR3 protein. This table holds some 510,000 distinct CDR3 sequences, just over 45% found once. The specimen was peripheral blood or thyroid tissue (not recorded which). The source is a young woman with Graves' hyperthyroidism. The conserved cysteine and the conserved F or W are not part of the CDR3 here.

V gene,CDR3 protein
TRBV12-3/TRBV12-4,ASSFGGINGYT
TRBV4-1,ASSPIGQFYGYT
TRBV10-3,AISPGNTEAF
TRBV24-1,ATSVETGDYGYT
TRBV5-1,ASRETGELF
TRBV29-1,SVELDRVLDGYT
TRBV29-1,SVPKGDTAYEQY
TRBV2,ASRVSGGELF
TRBV10-3,AISVGQGYNQPQH
TRBV7-9,ASSGDRGAYEQY
TRBV2,ASSEAPRSGKKAF
TRBV7-9,ASTSDRGAGTEAF
TRBV12-3/TRBV12-4,VSSGRTGEETQY
TRBV29-1,SVRGAAGGPYGYT
TRBV7-2,ASSFTEVNYGYT
TRBV5-5,ASSLGLMRDSNQPQY
TRBV20-1,SALAGVTGELV
TRBV19,ATGTGYEQY
TRBV15,ATSRDRTAATYEQY
TRBV25-1,AISRGQGANYGYT
TRBV2,ASSGTYGYT
TRBV7-7,ASSPHETGELF
TRBV6-6,ASRSSLQGKLF
TRBV29-1,SVRTGGSYEQY
TRBV20-1,SAPEGGPGNTIY
TRBV2,AGSAPGRPYEQY
TRBV2,ASSRQGTYSNQPQH
TRBV15,ATSREWEIQY
TRBV15,ATSRGVDTQY
TRBV20-1,SARGTGSPLH
TRBV24-1,AISPGPPAGNQPQH
TRBV2,ASSEFLAPLDTEAF
TRBV6-1,ASRIDRGGGNTIY
TRBV10-1,ASSLPDNGTEAF
TRBV7-9,ASSLWARADEQY
TRBV5-1,ASSAWDRGNSPLH
TRBV20-1,SASISDQPQH
TRBV20-1,SARVHGTGELF
TRBV10-3,AVASGSSDTQY
TRBV24-1,ATSDVGGPTANVLT
TRBV7-8,ASSNRRGSSTDTQY
TRBV29-1,SVEGTGEVYGYT
TRBV20-1,SAEQGRGEKLF
TRBV15,ATSSFGGSGANVLT
TRBV20-1,SVGGRRETQY
TRBV14,ASSQAPGQNYGYT
TRBV7-6,ASTGTYNQETQY
TRBV7-9,ASSGTGGITIY
TRBV29-1,SVQGANVLT
TRBV2,ASRLDGQGGYEQY
TRBV29-1,SALPRGMNTEAF
TRBV19,ASSGDINTGELF
TRBV9,ASSRRQSSDEQY
TRBV29-1,SVERWDGNSGANVLT
TRBV7-8,ASSLTSDSYEQY
TRBV10-3,AMKPGLAGVTNTGELF
TRBV10-2,ASSEWANGKSPLH
TRBV2,ASRATGRNSPLH
TRBV7-9,ASSLGGSSSYEQY
TRBV7-2,ASSVEWAETQY